The clone carrying this T cell receptor beta chain is a singleton in its sample. This entry belongs to a study of immune evolution from preneoplasia to lung adenocarcinoma. Clones were read by immunoSEQ multiplex PCR, and TCRdb kept only the in-frame ones, dropping some. The data hold around 4,000 clones, with about 80% observed a single time. Trimming removed 0 bases from V and 9 bases from J; junction bases left unmatched: 4. This CDR3 has 15 amino acids. Germline CDR1 reads SGHNT; CDR2 reads YYREEE (reference sequence). Each case's diagnosis was confirmed by two pathologists on H&E. The chain links TRBV5-4 to TRBJ2-1; 12 bases line up with TRBD2. The sequenced material came from FFPE minimally invasive lung adenocarcinoma tissue. The clonotype comes from a person aged 60 to 70 with lung adenocarcinoma. CDR3 in DNA: TGTGCCAGCAGCTTGGGCCTAGCGGGAGGGGGTGAGCAGTTCTTC. This sequence encodes CASSLGLAGGGEQFF.